The present entry profiles one T cell receptor (beta chain) with its context. What antigen it recognizes has not been identified. No much larger clone is present one base from it, and per-base qualities are unavailable. Reading from cysteine to phenylalanine, the CDR3 counts 12 amino acids. Only CDR3 DNA remains: 36 bases, in frame from the first base. In the germline V gene, CDR1 corresponds to LGHNA and CDR2 to YSLEER. V loses 6 bases of germline sequence and J loses 4 bases, and the interval between the two ends is 8 bases. The immunoSEQ Assay, a bias-controlled multiplex PCR, was used to amplify TCRbeta CDR3 regions from genomic DNA. The original methods were these. Within the assay, amplification of reference gene primers was used to estimate how many nucleated cells each sample contained. Sequence reads were collapsed and filtered to measure the absolute abundance of every unique TCRbeta CDR3 rearrangement. Productive Simpson clonality was computed per sample as the square root of Simpson's diversity index over productive rearrangements. What TCRdb holds here is the immuneACCESS table cut down to in-frame rearrangements. Part of the clones is not present; checked against another copy, under half of the missing clones reflect an unresolved V gene, and the others are unexplained. Clone size and the V and J calls come from that table; the DNA yielded D and trimming. The sample contains fewer than 35,000 clones, about 86% of them found a single time. The leading ten clones occupy 6.3% of the sample.

The sample is drawn from a study of blood T cell repertoires in COVID-19 (dated by TCRdb to about 2020). Background on the whole study: Samples covering the acute and convalescent phases of COVID-19 were provided by collaborators in the United States, Italy and Spain. The material from the prospective study consisted of cDNA or gDNA derived from T cells, B-cell-depleted T cells, or PBMCs. Deeply sampled blood TCRbeta repertoires from subjects exposed to, actively infected with, or recovered from COVID-19 were included in the dataset. The repertoires were released in a freely available public database meant as a resource for research on the immune response to SARS-CoV-2. Samples came from the ongoing ImmuneRACE study (first 160 participants) plus 1,254 subjects from 6 global collaborators. Nearly every sample came with metadata listing a de-identified subject ID, COVID-19 status, age in years and sex. Where available, HLA class I and class II types were taken from metadata supplied by the sample provider and were not determined by assay-based typing.

Each collaborating institution followed its own protocols to collect whole blood in K2EDTA tubes. For TCRbeta analysis, collaborators shipped samples as frozen whole blood, isolated PBMCs, or DNA extracted from either of those sample types. Overall results and qualifications from the work: How much clinical and demographic metadata was included differed by source and by participant, and the metadata was provided uncurated.

The source of this sequence is a human donor in a cohort sampled during active COVID-19. The rearrangement combines TRBV4-3 with TRBJ2-3; a weak D assignment points to TRBD2 (6 bases agree). The sample comprised peripheral blood. The DNA sequence follows: TGCGCCAGCAGGGGAGGAGCAGATACGCAGTATTTT. The translation is CASRGGADTQYF.